This record concerns one T cell receptor beta chain sequence. This sample was included in a study of blood T cell repertoires in COVID-19. The CDR3 is made up of 22 amino acids. Germline values: CDR1 SGHRS, CDR2 YFSETQ. The V gene end was trimmed by 4 bases and the J gene end by 0 bases; junction bases not matched to a gene: 27. Clones were read by immunoSEQ multiplex PCR, and TCRdb kept only the in-frame ones, dropping some. The sample lists about 300,000 clones; about nine tenths were seen once. The sequencing input was PBMCs or T cells enriched from blood (not recorded which). The chain has TRBV5-1 and TRBJ2-7; TRBD2 matches 8 bases. The TCR sequence derives from a man younger than 45 who had recovered from COVID-19. This chain's CDR3 is CASSRGEWVAGRRTRLSYEQYF. CDR3 coding DNA: TGCGCCAGCAGCCGCGGCGAGTGGGTAGCGGGGCGACGGACTAGACTCTCCTACGAGCAGTACTTC.